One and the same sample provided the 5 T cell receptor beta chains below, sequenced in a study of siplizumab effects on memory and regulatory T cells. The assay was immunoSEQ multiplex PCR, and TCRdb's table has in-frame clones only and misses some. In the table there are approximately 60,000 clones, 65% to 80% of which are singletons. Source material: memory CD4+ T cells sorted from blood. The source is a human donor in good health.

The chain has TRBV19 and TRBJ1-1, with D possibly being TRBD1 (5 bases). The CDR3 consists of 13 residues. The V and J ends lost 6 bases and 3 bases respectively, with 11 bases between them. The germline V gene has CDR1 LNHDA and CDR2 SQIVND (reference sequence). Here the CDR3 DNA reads TGTGCCAGTAGGTCGGGGGTGGACACTGAAGCTTTCTTT. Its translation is CASRSGVDTEAFF.

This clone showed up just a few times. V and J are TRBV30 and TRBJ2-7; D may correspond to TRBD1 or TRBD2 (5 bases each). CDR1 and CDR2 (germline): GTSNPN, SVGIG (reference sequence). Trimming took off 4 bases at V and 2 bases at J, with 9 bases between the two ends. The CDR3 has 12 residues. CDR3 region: CAWTGTPYEQYF. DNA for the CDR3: TGTGCCTGGACCGGGACCCCCTACGAGCAGTACTTC.

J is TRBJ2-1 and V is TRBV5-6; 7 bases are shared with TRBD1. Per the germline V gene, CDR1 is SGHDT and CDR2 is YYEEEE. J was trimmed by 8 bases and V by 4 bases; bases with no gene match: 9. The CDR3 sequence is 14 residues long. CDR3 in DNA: TGTGCCAGCAGCATGGGGACAGTAGTACATGAGCAGTTCTTC. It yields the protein CASSMGTVVHEQFF.

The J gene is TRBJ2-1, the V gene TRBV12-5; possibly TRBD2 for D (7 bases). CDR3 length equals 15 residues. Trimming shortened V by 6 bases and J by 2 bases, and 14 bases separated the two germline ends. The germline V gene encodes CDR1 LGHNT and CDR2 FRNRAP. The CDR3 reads CASGPGGWTYNEQFF. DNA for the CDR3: TGTGCTAGTGGGCCGGGGGGCTGGACCTACAATGAGCAGTTCTTC. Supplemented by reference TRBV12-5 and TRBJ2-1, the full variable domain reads DARVTQTPRHKVTEMGQEVTMRCQPILGHNTVFWYRQTMMQGLELLAYFRNRAPLDDSGMPKDRFSAEMPDATLATLKIQPSEPRDSAVYFCASGPGGWTYNEQFFGPGTRLTVL.

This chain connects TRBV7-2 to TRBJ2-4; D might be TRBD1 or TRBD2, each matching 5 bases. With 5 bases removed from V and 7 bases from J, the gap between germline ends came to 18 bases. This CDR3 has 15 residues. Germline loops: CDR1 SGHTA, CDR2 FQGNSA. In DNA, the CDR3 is TGTGCCAGCAGCCAGGGACCTCCCCTCGGGAACATTCAGTACTTC. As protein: CASSQGPPLGNIQYF.